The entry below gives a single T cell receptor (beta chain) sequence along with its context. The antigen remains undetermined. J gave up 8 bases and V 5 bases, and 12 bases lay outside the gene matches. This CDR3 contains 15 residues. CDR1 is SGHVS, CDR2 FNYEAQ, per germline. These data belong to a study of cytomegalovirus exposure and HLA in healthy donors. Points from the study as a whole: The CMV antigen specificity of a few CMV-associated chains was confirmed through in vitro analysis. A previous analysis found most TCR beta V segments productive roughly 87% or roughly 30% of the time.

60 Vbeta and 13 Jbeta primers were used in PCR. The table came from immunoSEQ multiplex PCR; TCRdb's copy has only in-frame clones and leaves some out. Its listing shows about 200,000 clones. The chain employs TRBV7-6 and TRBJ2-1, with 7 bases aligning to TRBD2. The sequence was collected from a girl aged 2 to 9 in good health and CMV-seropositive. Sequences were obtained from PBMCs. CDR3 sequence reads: CASSPGLVKGHEQFF. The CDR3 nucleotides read TGTGCCAGCAGCCCCGGACTAGTAAAGGGTCATGAGCAGTTCTTC.